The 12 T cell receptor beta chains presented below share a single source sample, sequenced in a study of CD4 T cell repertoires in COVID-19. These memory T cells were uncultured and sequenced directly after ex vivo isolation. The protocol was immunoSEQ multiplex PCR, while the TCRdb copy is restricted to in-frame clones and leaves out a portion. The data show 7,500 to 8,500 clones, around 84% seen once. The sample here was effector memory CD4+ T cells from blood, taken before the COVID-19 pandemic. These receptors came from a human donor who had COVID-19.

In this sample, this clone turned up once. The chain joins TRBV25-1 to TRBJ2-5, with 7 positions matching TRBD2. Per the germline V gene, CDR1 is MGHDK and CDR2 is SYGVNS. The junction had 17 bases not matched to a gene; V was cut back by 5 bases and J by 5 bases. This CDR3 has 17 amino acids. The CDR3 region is CASSINPRLALQETQYF. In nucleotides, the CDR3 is TGTGCCAGCAGTATAAACCCGCGACTAGCTTTACAGGAGACCCAGTACTTC.

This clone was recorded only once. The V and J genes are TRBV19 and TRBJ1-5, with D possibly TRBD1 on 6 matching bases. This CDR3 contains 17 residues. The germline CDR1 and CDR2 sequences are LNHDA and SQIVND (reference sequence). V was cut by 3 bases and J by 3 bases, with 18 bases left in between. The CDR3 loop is CASSIHGGPSNNQPQHF. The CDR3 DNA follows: TGTGCCAGTAGTATCCATGGGGGCCCAAGTAACAATCAGCCCCAGCATTTT. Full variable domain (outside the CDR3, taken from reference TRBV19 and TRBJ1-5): DGGITQSPKYLFRKEGQNVTLSCEQNLNHDAMYWYRQDPGQGLRLIYYSQIVNDFQKGDIAEGYSVSREKKESFPLTVTSAQKNPTAFYLCASSIHGGPSNNQPQHFGDGTRLSIL.

The DNA for the CDR3 is TGTGCCAGCAGCCCTCAGAGGACTAGCGGCACAGATACGCAGTATTTT. Translating gives CASSPQRTSGTDTQYF. J is TRBJ2-3 and V is TRBV7-2; 9 bases match TRBD2. Losses at the gene ends were 5 bases for V and 1 base for J; bases not matched to a gene: 7. This CDR3 comprises 16 residues. Germline V CDR1 and CDR2: SGHTA, FQGNSA.

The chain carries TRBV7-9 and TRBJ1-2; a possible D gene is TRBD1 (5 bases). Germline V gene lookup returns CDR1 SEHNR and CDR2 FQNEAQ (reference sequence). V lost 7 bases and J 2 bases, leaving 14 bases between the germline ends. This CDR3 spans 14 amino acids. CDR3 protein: CASNPSGGNYGYTF. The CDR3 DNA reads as TGTGCCAGCAACCCTTCGGGGGGGAACTATGGCTACACCTTC.

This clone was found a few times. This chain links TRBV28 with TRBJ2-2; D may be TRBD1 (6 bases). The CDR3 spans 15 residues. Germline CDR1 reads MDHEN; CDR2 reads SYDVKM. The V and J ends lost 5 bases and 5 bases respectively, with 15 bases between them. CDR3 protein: CASSTQGSRTGELFF. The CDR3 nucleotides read TGTGCCAGCAGTACACAGGGTAGTAGGACCGGGGAGCTGTTTTTT. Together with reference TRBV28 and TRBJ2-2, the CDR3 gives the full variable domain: DVKVTQSSRYLVKRTGEKVFLECVQDMDHENMFWYRQDPGLGLRLIYFSYDVKMKEKGDIPEGYSVSREKKERFSLILESASTNQTSMYLCASSTQGSRTGELFFGEGSRLTVL.

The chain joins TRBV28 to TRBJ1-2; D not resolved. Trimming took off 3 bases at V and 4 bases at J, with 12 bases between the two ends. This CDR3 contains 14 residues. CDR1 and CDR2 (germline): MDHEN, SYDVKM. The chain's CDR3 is CASSLTIPPYGYTF. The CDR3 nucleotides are TGTGCCAGCAGTTTGACAATTCCCCCCTATGGCTACACCTTC.

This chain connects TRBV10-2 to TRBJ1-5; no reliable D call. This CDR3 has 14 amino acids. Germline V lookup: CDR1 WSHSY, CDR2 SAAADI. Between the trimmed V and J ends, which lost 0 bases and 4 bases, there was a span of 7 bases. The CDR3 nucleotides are TGCGCCAGCAGTGAGTCTACAATGAATCAGCCCCAGCATTTT. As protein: CASSESTMNQPQHF.

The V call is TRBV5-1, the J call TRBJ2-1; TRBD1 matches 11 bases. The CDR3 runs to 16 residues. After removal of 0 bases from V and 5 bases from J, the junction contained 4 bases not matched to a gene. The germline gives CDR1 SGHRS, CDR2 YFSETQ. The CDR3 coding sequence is TGCGCCAGCAGCTTGGGGGGGACAGGGGGGCACAATGAGCAGTTCTTC. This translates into CASSLGGTGGHNEQFF.

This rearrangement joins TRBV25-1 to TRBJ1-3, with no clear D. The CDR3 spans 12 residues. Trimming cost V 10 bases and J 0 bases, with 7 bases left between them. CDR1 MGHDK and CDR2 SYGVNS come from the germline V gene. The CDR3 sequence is CATGSSGNTIYF. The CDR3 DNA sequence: TGTGCCACCGGGTCCTCTGGAAACACCATATATTTT.

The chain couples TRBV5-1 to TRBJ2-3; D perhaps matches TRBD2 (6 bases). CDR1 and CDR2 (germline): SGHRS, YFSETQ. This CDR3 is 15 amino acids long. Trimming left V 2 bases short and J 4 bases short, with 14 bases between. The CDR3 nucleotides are TGCGCCAGCAGCTTAGGGTCGGGAGCGCCAGATACGCAGTATTTT. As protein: CASSLGSGAPDTQYF.

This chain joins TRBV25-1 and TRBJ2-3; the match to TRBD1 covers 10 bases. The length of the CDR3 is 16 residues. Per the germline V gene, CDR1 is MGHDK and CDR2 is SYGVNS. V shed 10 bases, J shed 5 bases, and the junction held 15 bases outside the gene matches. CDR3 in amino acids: CATRQGAHAGRDTQYF. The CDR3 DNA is TGTGCCACCAGACAGGGGGCCCACGCCGGAAGAGATACGCAGTATTTT.

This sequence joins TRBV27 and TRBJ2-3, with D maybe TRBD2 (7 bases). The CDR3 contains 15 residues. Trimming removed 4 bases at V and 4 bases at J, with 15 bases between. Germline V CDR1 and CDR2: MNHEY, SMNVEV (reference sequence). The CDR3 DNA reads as TGTGCCAGCAGTTCGGGCGGGGGCCGGGCAGATACGCAGTATTTT. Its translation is CASSSGGGRADTQYF.